One and the same sample provided the 21 T cell receptor beta chains below, sequenced in a study of T cell responses to AZD1222 COVID-19 vaccine. TCRdb's table, derived via immunoSEQ multiplex PCR, lists solely in-frame clones and lacks some. The table records some 130,000 clones, 70% to 90% of them present only once. The material sequenced was peripheral blood, taken on day 0 of AZD1222 vaccination. The receptors originated from an adult in good health.

This chain connects TRBV15 to TRBJ2-3; a weak D match, TRBD2 (6 bases). The V end lost 3 bases, the J end lost 2 bases, and 15 bases lay between the germline ends. This CDR3 contains 16 residues. The germline V gene encodes CDR1 LNHNV and CDR2 YYDKDF (reference sequence). The CDR3 loop is CATSSRRAGPTDTQYF. For the CDR3, the DNA is TGTGCCACCAGCAGCCGTCGGGCGGGGCCCACAGATACGCAGTATTTT.

The genes are TRBV7-8 and TRBJ1-6; D may be TRBD1 (5 bases). Trimming took off 6 bases at V and 7 bases at J, with 16 bases between the two ends. This CDR3 is 15 amino acids long. The germline V gene encodes CDR1 SGHVS and CDR2 FQNEAQ. This CDR3 is CASSYEDTTNSPLHF. The CDR3 region has the DNA TGTGCCAGCAGTTACGAGGACACTACAAATTCACCCCTCCACTTT.

The chain combines TRBV6-5 with TRBJ1-1; 8 nucleotides align to TRBD1. The length of the CDR3 is 13 residues. Germline V gene lookup returns CDR1 MNHEY and CDR2 SVGAGI. V dropped 10 bases and J dropped 5; count of bases not matched to a gene: 9. CDR3 in DNA: TGTGCCACAAACAGGGGGGTATGGACTGAAGCTTTCTTT. The encoded protein is CATNRGVWTEAFF.

The chain has TRBV5-1 and TRBJ2-5; 9 nucleotides align to TRBD2. Trimming removed 7 bases from V and 3 bases from J; junction bases left unmatched: 7. From germline, CDR1 is SGHRS and CDR2 YFSETQ. The CDR3 runs 14 residues. The CDR3 reads CASRRIAGEETQYF. As DNA, the CDR3 is TGCGCCAGCCGAAGGATAGCGGGGGAAGAGACCCAGTACTTC.

The V call is TRBV7-9, the J call TRBJ1-1; no reliable D call. Deletions cut 4 bases from V and 2 bases from J, with 11 bases between. Per the germline V gene, CDR1 is SEHNR and CDR2 is FQNEAQ (reference sequence). The length of the CDR3 is 14 residues. CDR3 nucleotides: TGTGCCAGCAGCTCCTTATTAGGCAACACTGAAGCTTTCTTT. Translating gives CASSSLLGNTEAFF.

This chain links TRBV27 with TRBJ1-5; tentatively, D is TRBD1 (5 bases). This CDR3 spans 14 amino acids. Germline loops: CDR1 MNHEY, CDR2 SMNVEV (reference sequence). The V gene lost 4 bases and the J gene lost 7 bases, with 14 bases spanning the gap. This CDR3 is CASSSEGRGQPQHF. The CDR3 DNA sequence: TGTGCCAGCAGTTCGGAGGGGCGCGGACAGCCCCAGCATTTT.

The chain joins TRBV2 to TRBJ1-1, with TRBD1 matching over 9 bases. This CDR3 is built from 13 residues. Germline V CDR1 and CDR2: SNHLY, FYNNEI. V lost 7 bases to trimming and J lost 6 bases; unmatched junction nucleotides: 6. The CDR3 sequence is CASIRGQGAEAFF. The CDR3 coding sequence is TGTGCCAGCATTAGGGGACAGGGCGCTGAAGCTTTCTTT.

The V and J genes are TRBV6-6 and TRBJ1-1; tentatively, D is TRBD1 (6 bases). Germline assignment: CDR1 MNHNY and CDR2 SVGAGI (reference sequence). CDR3 length equals 16 residues. V dropped 5 bases and J dropped 1 base, with 17 bases sitting between them. This chain's CDR3 is CASSLRSTGWNTEAFF. Here the CDR3 DNA reads TGTGCCAGCAGTCTCCGCTCGACAGGTTGGAACACTGAAGCTTTCTTT.

This chain links TRBV9 with TRBJ1-5; 9 positions match TRBD1. The V segment lost 1 base and the J segment 5 bases; nucleotides outside the gene matches: 1. The CDR3 length is 14 residues. Germline CDR1 reads SGDLS; CDR2 reads YYNGEE. The CDR3 bases are TGTGCCAGCAGCGTATGGGACAGGGATCAGCCCCAGCATTTT. Translated, it gives CASSVWDRDQPQHF.

J is TRBJ1-1 and V is TRBV5-1; no firm D call. V was cut by 0 bases and J by 0 bases, with 9 bases left in between. The CDR3 runs 15 residues. CDR1 is SGHRS, CDR2 YFSETQ, per germline. This chain's CDR3 is CASSLGPAMNTEAFF. CDR3 coding DNA: TGCGCCAGCAGCTTGGGCCCAGCCATGAACACTGAAGCTTTCTTT.

This clone was detected once. CDR3 amino acids: CASSSRTGDCFF. Written as DNA, the CDR3 is TGTGCCAGCAGCTCCCGAACAGGGGACTGTTTCTTT. This chain connects TRBV9 to TRBJ1-1; 7 bases are shared with TRBD1. This CDR3 has 12 amino acids. CDR1 and CDR2 from the germline V gene are SGDLS and YYNGEE. V lost 4 bases to trimming and J lost 13 bases; unmatched junction nucleotides: 10.

The chain has TRBV10-3 and TRBJ2-1; 12 bases fit TRBD2. The CDR3 runs to 18 residues. The V gene's germline CDR1 is ENHRY and CDR2 SYGVKD. Germline trimming cut 5 bases from V and 8 bases from J; bases unmatched to any gene: 16. CDR3 nucleotides: TGTGCCATCAGTACCCTAAGAGGAAGACTAGCGGGAGTAGATGAGCAGTTCTTC. Its translation is CAISTLRGRLAGVDEQFF.

The V and J genes are TRBV12-3 or TRBV12-4 and TRBJ1-4, with D uncertain. The CDR3 is 13 amino acids. Trimming pared 2 bases from V and 3 bases from J, leaving 4 bases between. CDR3 region: CASSLQANEKLFF. CDR3 DNA sequence: TGTGCCAGCAGTTTACAGGCTAATGAAAAACTGTTTTTT.

This clone was counted a single time. V and J are TRBV2 and TRBJ1-2; D call uncertain. With 9 bases removed from V and 2 bases from J, the gap between germline ends came to 13 bases. The CDR3 covers 13 residues. Germline CDR1 reads SNHLY; CDR2 reads FYNNEI. The CDR3 is CASHQSGNYGYTF. Here the CDR3 DNA reads TGTGCCAGTCATCAAAGCGGAAACTATGGCTACACCTTC.

The chain is built from TRBV21-1 and TRBJ2-5; TRBD2 is the table's D call and was not checked against the DNA. TRBV21-1 is assigned pseudogene status. There are 17 residues in the CDR3. As DNA, the CDR3 is TGTGCCAGCAGCAAAGGGATTTTGGTGAGCGGGAAGGAGACCCAGTACTTC. It is translated as CASSKGILVSGKETQYF.

CDR3 loop: CASSLGPLATKQFF. The CDR3 DNA is TGTGCCAGCAGCTTGGGCCCCCTAGCGACAAAGCAGTTCTTC. The V gene is TRBV7-2, the J gene TRBJ2-1; maybe TRBD2 (6 bases). Looked up from germline, CDR1 is SGHTA and CDR2 is FQGNSA. The CDR3 totals 14 residues. V lost 3 bases, J lost 11 bases, and 17 bases lay in between.

The rearrangement uses TRBV7-2 and TRBJ2-2, with unresolved D. This CDR3 comprises 15 residues. V was pared by 1 base and J by 4 bases, with 10 bases between. Germline V CDR1 and CDR2: SGHTA, FQGNSA. The CDR3 reads CASSLDRSSTGELFF. CDR3 sequence (DNA): TGTGCCAGCAGCTTAGATCGGTCCTCCACCGGGGAGCTGTTTTTT.

The rearrangement joins TRBV5-1 to TRBJ1-1, with D unresolved. The germline V and J ends were trimmed by 0 bases and 1 base, with 7 bases remaining between them. In germline, CDR1 is SGHRS, CDR2 YFSETQ. The CDR3 length is 14 residues. The CDR3, as DNA: TGCGCCAGCAGCTTGGAAAAGGGGAACACTGAAGCTTTCTTT. This gives the protein CASSLEKGNTEAFF.

The rearrangement joins TRBV6-5 to TRBJ1-1; D is undetermined. Germline V lookup: CDR1 MNHEY, CDR2 SVGAGI. V lost 1 base to trimming and J lost 1 base, with 13 bases between them. This CDR3 has 16 amino acids. The chain's CDR3 is CASSYWREVGNTEAFF. The CDR3, as DNA: TGTGCCAGCAGTTACTGGAGGGAAGTGGGGAACACTGAAGCTTTCTTT.

Worth noting for this clone: The same CDR3 is also encoded by other DNA sequences in this sample. CDR3 bases: TGCGCCAGCAGCCCAGGGAAGGGTGAGGTCGCCGGGGAGCTGTTTTTT. It translates to CASSPGKGEVAGELFF. The chain carries TRBV4-1 and TRBJ2-2; weak D call: TRBD1 (5 bases). The V gene's germline CDR1 is MGHRA and CDR2 YSYEKL. The CDR3 consists of 16 residues. The V end lost 4 bases, the J end lost 6 bases, and 18 bases lay between the germline ends.

The chain recombines TRBV27 with TRBJ1-4; D is unclear. Trimming stripped 3 bases from V and 6 bases from J, with 11 bases between. Germline V CDR1 and CDR2: MNHEY, SMNVEV (reference sequence). This CDR3 is 14 amino acids long. The CDR3 loop reads CASSFLRAHEKLFF. The CDR3 DNA is TGTGCCAGCAGTTTTCTGCGTGCCCATGAAAAACTGTTTTTT.